Below, 18 T cell receptor beta chains from the same sample are listed, as sequenced in a study of early T cells in non-severe SARS-CoV-2 infection. One entry per CDR3 protein, called by TCRdb with MiXCR from the 5' RACE reads. The sample shows around 57,000 distinct CDR3 sequences, 6.2% of them seen only once. The sequenced sample consisted of whole blood. These TCRs come from an adult who was a healthcare worker with PCR-confirmed SARS-CoV-2 infection or an uninfected control (not recorded which).

This clonotype has ten or more counts. Relative to the germline gene, one junction end is altered; a read error may explain this. V usage is TRBV5-1 and J usage is TRBJ2-3; D is uncertain. Germline CDR1 and CDR2: SGHRS and YFSETQ. The CDR3 has 12 residues. The DNA for the CDR3 is TGTGCCAGCAGCTTAACCACAGATACGCAGTATTTT. Translating it yields CASSLTTDTQYF.

This clonotype was found a few times. This chain uses TRBV7-2 with TRBJ1-5; D is ambiguous. Trimming took off 1 base at V and 3 bases at J, with 7 bases between the two ends. Germline loops: CDR1 SGHTA, CDR2 FQGNSA. The CDR3 has 14 residues. CDR3 in DNA: TGTGCCAGCAGCTTAGGGCAGCTCAATCAGCCCCAGCATTTT. Protein product: CASSLGQLNQPQHF.

CDR3 DNA sequence: TGTGCCAGCAGTTTATCATTATTCGGGCTAACCACAGATACGCAGTATTTT. This translates into CASSLSLFGLTTDTQYF. This chain joins TRBV27 and TRBJ2-3; the D is unclear. Trimming removed 0 bases from V and 2 bases from J, with 15 bases in between. Germline V gives CDR1 MNHEY, CDR2 SMNVEV (reference sequence). The CDR3 length is 17 residues.

V usage is TRBV30 and J usage is TRBJ1-2; TRBD1 matches 7 bases. The junction had 11 bases not matched to a gene; V was cut back by 3 bases and J by 4 bases. Per germline, CDR1 GTSNPN and CDR2 SVGIG (reference sequence). CDR3 length: 15 residues. In DNA, the CDR3 is TGTGCCTGGAGGAGGGGGCCAGTCTCGGTCTATGGCTACACCTTC. Translated, it gives CAWRRGPVSVYGYTF.

This clonotype was counted ten times or more. The genes are TRBV4-3 and TRBJ2-1; either TRBD1 or TRBD2 may supply D (5 bases each). The CDR3 is made up of 17 amino acids. CDR1 and CDR2 from the germline V gene are LGHNA and YSLEER. V lost 5 bases and J lost 4, with 21 bases in between. The CDR3 spells CASSTFPSGSAYNEQFF. The DNA for the CDR3 is TGCGCCAGCAGCACGTTCCCCTCAGGGAGCGCGTACAATGAGCAGTTCTTC.

This clonotype has only a few counts. The rearrangement links TRBV27 to TRBJ2-6; D is ambiguous. The germline V gene encodes CDR1 MNHEY and CDR2 SMNVEV (reference sequence). V lost 6 bases to trimming and J lost 11 bases, with 14 bases between them. The CDR3 contains 13 residues. The CDR3 loop reads CASSLKSYYVLTF. CDR3 bases: TGTGCCAGCAGCCTGAAATCCTACTACGTCCTGACTTTC.

Here the CDR3 reads CSGRGGGEETQYF. In DNA form, the CDR3 reads TGCAGTGGACGGGGAGGAGGGGAAGAGACCCAGTACTTC. The genes are TRBV20-1 and TRBJ2-5; maybe TRBD2 (6 bases). Per the germline V gene, CDR1 is DFQATT and CDR2 is SNEGSKA (reference sequence). The V end lost 7 bases, the J end lost 3 bases, and 15 bases lay between the germline ends. CDR3 size: 13 residues.

The chain couples TRBV20-1 to TRBJ2-7, with 12 positions matching TRBD2. J gave up 3 bases and V 1 base, and 4 bases lay outside the gene matches. Germline CDR1 reads DFQATT; CDR2 reads SNEGSKA (reference sequence). The CDR3 is 15 residues long. The CDR3, as DNA: TGCAGTGCTAGAGGACTAGCGGGGGTTCGCTACGAGCAGTACTTC. Translated, it gives CSARGLAGVRYEQYF.

This clonotype was counted ten times or more. The chain uses TRBV12-3 or TRBV12-4 and TRBJ2-7, with 12 bases identical to TRBD2. The CDR3 is 16 amino acids. The V and J ends lost 6 bases and 4 bases, in that order; junction bases with no gene match: 10. The CDR3 protein is CASSPRLAGGRYEQYF. The CDR3 DNA follows: TGTGCCAGCAGCCCCCGGCTAGCGGGGGGGCGTTACGAGCAGTACTTC.

This clonotype was recorded many times. The chain uses TRBV10-2 and TRBJ1-1; D gene unclear. The CDR3 consists of 13 residues. V was cut by 6 bases and J by 0 bases, with 8 bases left in between. The V gene's germline CDR1 is WSHSY and CDR2 SAAADI. In DNA form, the CDR3 reads TGCGCCAGCAGACAACAAATGAACACTGAAGCTTTCTTT. Its translation is CASRQQMNTEAFF.

This clonotype occurred many times. This chain links TRBV6-5 with TRBJ2-3; D assignment may be TRBD1 or TRBD2 (5 bases each). V lost 5 bases, J lost 1 base, and 16 bases lay in between. The CDR3 totals 16 residues. Germline CDR1 is MNHEY and CDR2 is SVGAGI. CDR3 bases: TGTGCCAGCAGTACCCGGGGCAGAAGTGGCACAGATACGCAGTATTTT. Protein: CASSTRGRSGTDTQYF.

This clonotype showed up many times. The chain has TRBV6-2 or TRBV6-3 and TRBJ1-2; no clear D. V lost 2 bases to trimming and J lost 6 bases, with 10 bases between them. This CDR3 is built from 13 residues. Germline V gene sequence: CDR1 MNHEY, CDR2 SVGEGT. CDR3 sequence: CASSYKENDGYTF. CDR3 in DNA: TGTGCCAGCAGTTACAAGGAAAACGATGGCTACACCTTC.

This clonotype was counted between two and nine times. The chain is built from TRBV6-5 and TRBJ1-2; D uncertain. Trimming shortened V by 6 bases and J by 7 bases, and 21 bases separated the two germline ends. This CDR3 is built from 15 residues. Germline values: CDR1 MNHEY, CDR2 SVGAGI. CDR3 in amino acids: CASRDHRKGPIGYTF. Here the CDR3 DNA reads TGTGCCAGCAGGGATCACCGCAAAGGACCCATTGGCTACACCTTC.

This clonotype was detected only a few times. This rearrangement joins TRBV30 to TRBJ1-1; D gene unclear. The V end was cut by 4 bases, the J end by 1 base, with 10 bases between. CDR1 and CDR2 from the germline V gene are GTSNPN and SVGIG (reference sequence). This CDR3 is built from 13 residues. CDR3 DNA: TGTGCCTGGATCCGGACTCCGAACACTGAAGCTTTCTTT. Its protein product is CAWIRTPNTEAFF.

This clonotype came up many times. The chain carries TRBV2 and TRBJ1-5; D gene unclear. V shed 6 bases and J shed 6 bases, with 12 bases lying between them. CDR1 SNHLY and CDR2 FYNNEI come from the germline V gene. CDR3 length: 13 residues. The CDR3 sequence: CASSDKTSQPQHF. CDR3 nucleotide sequence: TGTGCCAGCAGCGATAAGACGAGTCAGCCCCAGCATTTT.

This clonotype was recorded many times. The genes are TRBV7-2 and TRBJ2-5, with 7 bases lining up with TRBD2. V shed 4 bases, J shed 3 bases, and the junction held 8 bases outside the gene matches. The CDR3 totals 15 residues. Germline-derived CDR1 and CDR2 are SGHTA and FQGNSA. CDR3 protein: CASSSQRGREETQYF. Written as DNA, the CDR3 is TGTGCCAGCAGCTCGCAGCGGGGACGGGAAGAGACCCAGTACTTC.

At least ten counts were recorded for this clonotype. Germline is not matched at one junction end, which may reflect a read error. The J gene is TRBJ2-1, the V gene TRBV7-2; D is perhaps TRBD1 (5 bases). The germline CDR1 and CDR2 sequences are SGHTA and FQGNSA. The CDR3 has 14 amino acids. The CDR3 DNA reads TGTGCCAGCAGTTTAGGACATTTGGGGAATGAGCAGTTCTTC. Translated, it gives CASSLGHLGNEQFF. Looking up the rest from reference TRBV7-2 and TRBJ2-1 gives the full variable domain: GAGVSQSPSNKVTEKGKDVELRCDPISGHTALYWYRQSLGQGLEFLIYFQGNSAPDKSGLPSDRFSAERTGGSVSTLTIQRTQQEDSAVYLCASSLGHLGNEQFFGPGTRLTVL.

The V and J genes are TRBV5-6 and TRBJ2-5; D might be TRBD2 (6 bases). The length of the CDR3 is 17 residues. Germline lookup yields CDR1 SGHDT and CDR2 YYEEEE. V was trimmed by 4 bases and J by 3 bases, leaving 22 bases between them. The CDR3 DNA reads as TGTGCCAGCAGCCGGGACTTTGCAGGGCAGCGAGAAGAGACCCAGTACTTC. Translated: CASSRDFAGQREETQYF.